Sequencing of this T cell receptor (beta chain) was carried out in a study of CD8 T cells in Susac syndrome. Sequencing of TCR beta was performed on blood CD8+ T cells and on blood CD4+ T cells. The multiple sclerosis control cohort comprised treatment-naive individuals presenting with stable or active relapsing-remitting disease. TEMRA cells were FACS-enriched, unlike CD8+ and CD4+ T cells, which were negatively isolated. An amount of RNA that ranged from roughly 0.45 to 1 ug was reverse transcribed with random hexamers. By means of immunoSEQ multiplex PCR, TCR beta CDR3 spanning 54 Vbeta and 13 Jbeta underwent amplification. TCRdb independently ran MiXCR on the immunoSEQ multiplex PCR reads; one entry per CDR3 protein. In the table there are 210,000 or so distinct CDR3 sequences, more than 85% of which are singletons. Germline V gene data show CDR1 as SEHNR and CDR2 as FQNEAQ (reference sequence). The CDR3 extends over 15 amino acids. V trimming: 5 bases; J trimming: 8 bases; junction bases outside the gene matches: 12.

This chain joins TRBV7-9 and TRBJ2-1; the match to TRBD1 covers 7 bases. The sequenced sample was CD8+ T cells from PBMCs. The receptor was isolated from a human donor with multiple sclerosis. In nucleotides, the CDR3 is TGTGCCAGCAGCCCGACAGGGTTCGAGAGCCATGAGCAGTTCTTC. Translating gives CASSPTGFESHEQFF.